This T cell receptor (beta chain) was identified during a study of response to subunit inactivated influenza vaccine. This clonotype was seen a few times. Its antigen is as yet unknown. Looked up from germline, CDR1 is SGHVS and CDR2 is FQNEAQ. The germline V and J ends were trimmed by 4 bases and 5 bases, with 11 bases remaining between them. The CDR3 length is 13 residues. Points from the study as a whole: Each seasonal influenza vaccination, the authors suggested, recruits few new T cells.

TCRdb ran MiXCR on the RT-PCR reads and lists one entry per CDR3 protein. The table has 650,000 to 700,000 distinct CDR3 sequences, 15% to 18% seen once; the top ten hold around 10%. Sequencing used PBMCs from blood, obtained roughly 13 days after vaccination. The rearrangement joins TRBV7-8 to TRBJ2-5; no reliable D call. This TCR came from a man between 50 and 59 years old who received an inactivated influenza vaccine. CDR3: CASSSSEKETQYF. CDR3 sequence (DNA): TGTGCCAGCAGCTCTAGTGAGAAGGAGACCCAGTACTTC.